This note documents a single TCR beta chain sequence. Its specificity is unknown. This entry comes from a study of OX40 agonist ivuxolimab in advanced cancers. Study results and limitations: Not determined was the antigen specificity of the expanded peripheral T cells. Among the lowest peripheral clonal expansion occurred in 0.1-3.0 mg/kg partial responders.

CDR3 length: 15 amino acids. Trimming cost V 11 bases and J 1 base, with 21 bases left between them. Germline lookup yields CDR1 MNHNS and CDR2 SASEGT. Produced via immunoSEQ multiplex PCR; TCRdb's table is partial and in-frame only. Seen here are 54,000 or so clones, around 82% observed once, and the top ten hold around 2.1%. Material: CD4+ or CD8+ T cells sorted from blood, obtained in a trial of the OX40 agonist ivuxolimab. The V call is TRBV6-1, the J call TRBJ2-7, with D perhaps being TRBD1 or TRBD2 (5 bases each). The receptor's source is an adult with an advanced solid tumor such as melanoma, head and neck, liver or kidney cancer. The CDR3 DNA is TGTGCCGGGTCGAGGGGCCTCCTAGGGTCCTACGAGCAGTACTTC. Protein product: CAGSRGLLGSYEQYF.